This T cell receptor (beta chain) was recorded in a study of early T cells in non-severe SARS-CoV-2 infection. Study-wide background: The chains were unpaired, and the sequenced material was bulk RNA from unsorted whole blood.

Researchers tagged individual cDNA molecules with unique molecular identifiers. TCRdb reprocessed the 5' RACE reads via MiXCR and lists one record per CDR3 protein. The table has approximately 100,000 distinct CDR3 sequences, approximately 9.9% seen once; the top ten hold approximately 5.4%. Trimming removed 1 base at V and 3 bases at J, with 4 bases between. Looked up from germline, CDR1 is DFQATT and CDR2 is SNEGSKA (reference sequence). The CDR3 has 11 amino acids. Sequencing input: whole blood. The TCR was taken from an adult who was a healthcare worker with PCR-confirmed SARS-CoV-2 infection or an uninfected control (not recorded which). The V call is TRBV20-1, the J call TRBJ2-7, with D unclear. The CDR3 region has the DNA TGCAGTGCTAGAGCCCGCTACGAGCAGTACTTC. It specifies CSARARYEQYF.